This TCR beta chain stems from a study of blood T cell repertoires in COVID-19. About the study: The analysed material was cDNA or gDNA that came from T cells, B-cell-depleted T cells, or PBMCs.

The germline gives CDR1 MGHRA, CDR2 YSYEKL. V lost 0 bases to trimming and J lost 7 bases; unmatched junction nucleotides: 6. This CDR3 has 16 amino acids. Clones were read by immunoSEQ multiplex PCR, and TCRdb kept only the in-frame ones, dropping some. The table includes tens of thousands of clones, about 91% detected once. Sequencing was done on a sample of peripheral blood. The clonotype originates from a woman over 75 with active or convalescent COVID-19. This sequence joins TRBV4-1 and TRBJ2-1, with 10 bases fitting TRBD2. CDR3 DNA: TGCGCCAGCAGCCAAGATCGGTCTAGCGGGAGAAATGAGCAGTTCTTC. Translation gives CASSQDRSSGRNEQFF.